A single sample is the source of the 26 T cell receptor beta chains below, sequenced in a study of blood T cell repertoires in COVID-19. Sequencing was performed with immunoSEQ multiplex PCR; in TCRdb, only in-frame clones are kept and a portion is missing. The sample holds about 210,000 clones, 80% seen once. Material: PBMCs or T cells enriched from blood (not recorded which). The receptors originated from a young man with acute COVID-19.

CDR3 nucleotides: TGTGCCATCAGTGAGTCGGGACAGGGGGGTTATGGCTACACCTTC. Its protein product is CAISESGQGGYGYTF. This rearrangement joins TRBV10-3 to TRBJ1-2; 11 bases agree with TRBD1. The germline V gene has CDR1 ENHRY and CDR2 SYGVKD. Trimming removed 0 bases from V and 5 bases from J; junction bases left unmatched: 2. The CDR3 extends over 15 amino acids.

The chain links TRBV6-5 to TRBJ2-7; tentatively, D is TRBD1 (5 bases). This CDR3 spans 16 amino acids. The V end lost 2 bases, the J end lost 3 bases, and 17 bases lay between the germline ends. CDR1 MNHEY and CDR2 SVGAGI come from the germline V gene. In DNA form, the CDR3 reads TGTGCCAGCAGTTACGACGGACAACCCCTACACTACGAGCAGTACTTC. It specifies CASSYDGQPLHYEQYF.

This clone was counted a few times. This chain uses TRBV28 with TRBJ2-7; unclear D gene. Germline V CDR1 and CDR2: MDHEN, SYDVKM. V was cut by 7 bases and J by 5 bases, with 9 bases left in between. CDR3 length: 11 residues. The CDR3 bases are TGTGCCAGCATCAGCGCGGACGAGCAGTACTTC. Translating it yields CASISADEQYF.

This clone came up a few times. V usage is TRBV4-1 and J usage is TRBJ1-1; D may be TRBD1 (6 bases). The CDR3 contains 16 residues. In germline, CDR1 is MGHRA, CDR2 YSYEKL. V dropped 0 bases and J dropped 0 bases, with 11 bases sitting between them. The chain's CDR3 is CASSQEIGQMNTEAFF. The CDR3 DNA follows: TGCGCCAGCAGCCAAGAAATCGGACAGATGAACACTGAAGCTTTCTTT.

This rearrangement joins TRBV5-4 to TRBJ1-2; 12 positions agree with TRBD1. CDR3 length: 15 residues. V was clipped by 3 bases and J by 4 bases; unmatched bases: 4. Germline CDR1 SGHNT, CDR2 YYREEE (reference sequence). The CDR3 bases are TGTGCCAGCAGCTACGGGACAGGGGGCGGCTATGGCTACACCTTC. This encodes CASSYGTGGGYGYTF.

This clone was counted only a few times. The chain links TRBV14 to TRBJ1-1; D might be TRBD1 (5 bases). Deletions cut 4 bases from V and 6 bases from J, with 21 bases between. CDR1 and CDR2 (germline): SGHDN, FVKESK. The CDR3 runs 16 residues. CDR3 protein: CASSLGVFGTLAEAFF. CDR3 in DNA: TGTGCCAGCAGCCTAGGGGTCTTTGGGACTTTGGCTGAAGCTTTCTTT.

The rearrangement links TRBV5-4 to TRBJ2-2; 9 bases agree with TRBD1. J was trimmed by 3 bases and V by 7 bases; bases with no gene match: 7. The V gene's germline CDR1 is SGHNT and CDR2 YYREEE (reference sequence). The CDR3 is made up of 15 amino acids. The DNA of the CDR3 is TGTGCCAGCGAGACAGGGGGGAAGGACACCGGGGAGCTGTTTTTT. Translated, it gives CASETGGKDTGELFF.

This clone was seen a few times. This sequence joins TRBV4-2 and TRBJ2-2; D unclear. The CDR3 contains 12 residues. The germline CDR1 and CDR2 sequences are LGHNA and YNFKEQ. Deletions cut 1 base from V and 5 bases from J, with 2 bases between. The DNA for the CDR3 is TGTGCCAGCAGCCAAGTAACCGGGGAGCTGTTTTTT. It specifies CASSQVTGELFF.

This chain connects TRBV10-2 to TRBJ1-2; a weak D match, TRBD1 (6 bases). Trimming pared 7 bases from V and 3 bases from J, leaving 12 bases between. The CDR3 is made up of 13 amino acids. Germline-derived CDR1 and CDR2 are WSHSY and SAAADI. The CDR3 is CASTTGRDYGYTF. For the CDR3, the DNA is TGCGCCAGCACAACAGGGAGGGACTATGGCTACACCTTC.

The chain combines TRBV10-2 with TRBJ1-5; weak D call: TRBD1 (5 bases). The CDR3 contains 15 residues. Trimming took 2 bases from V and 5 from J, leaving 13 bases between them. Per the germline V gene, CDR1 is WSHSY and CDR2 is SAAADI. The CDR3 DNA is TGCGCCAGCAGTGAGGGCAGGGTGGGCCATCAGCCCCAGCATTTT. This translates into CASSEGRVGHQPQHF.

The rearrangement joins TRBV5-4 to TRBJ2-7; TRBD1 matches 7 bases. The CDR3 totals 14 residues. Germline values: CDR1 SGHNT, CDR2 YYREEE (reference sequence). V shed 4 bases, J shed 2 bases, and the junction held 6 bases outside the gene matches. Here the CDR3 DNA reads TGTGCCAGCAGCGCACGGGACAGTGCCTACGAGCAGTACTTC. It specifies CASSARDSAYEQYF.

V usage is TRBV5-6 and J usage is TRBJ1-2, with a weak D call TRBD1 (5 bases). Trimming took off 4 bases at V and 4 bases at J, with 14 bases between the two ends. Germline CDR1 reads SGHDT; CDR2 reads YYEEEE. The CDR3 is 14 residues long. CDR3 in DNA: TGTGCCAGCAGCCAAAAGACAGTGCGCTATGGCTACACCTTC. Protein: CASSQKTVRYGYTF.

The CDR3 DNA follows: TGTGCCATCAGTGCACAGGGCACGGGCACAGATACGCAGTATTTT. This codes for CAISAQGTGTDTQYF. The chain links TRBV10-3 to TRBJ2-3, with a weak D call TRBD1 (6 bases). Trimming shortened V by 4 bases and J by 1 base, and 12 bases separated the two germline ends. Germline V gene data show CDR1 as ENHRY and CDR2 as SYGVKD. The CDR3 runs to 15 residues.

The rearrangement links TRBV5-5 to TRBJ1-3; D not certain. This CDR3 is 14 amino acids long. The V and J ends lost 4 bases and 0 bases respectively, with 8 bases between them. Germline V gene lookup returns CDR1 SGHKS and CDR2 YYEKEE (reference sequence). Here the CDR3 DNA reads TGTGCCAGCAGCAGCGGGCACTCTGGAAACACCATATATTTT. This encodes CASSSGHSGNTIYF.

This clone has just a few counts. The chain has TRBV6-1 and TRBJ1-1, with D tentatively TRBD1 (5 bases). V was pared by 2 bases and J by 5 bases, with 15 bases between. Germline V gene sequence: CDR1 MNHNS, CDR2 SASEGT. The length of the CDR3 is 15 residues. CDR3 residues: CASSERPGAGTEAFF. The CDR3 nucleotides read TGTGCCAGCAGTGAAAGGCCCGGGGCGGGAACTGAAGCTTTCTTT.

CDR3 sequence (DNA): TGTGCCAGCAGCCCGGGGGGATCCCCCTCCTACGAGCAGTACTTC. This encodes CASSPGGSPSYEQYF. This rearrangement joins TRBV28 to TRBJ2-7, with TRBD2 matching over 7 bases. Germline-derived CDR1 and CDR2 are MDHEN and SYDVKM. Trimming took 6 bases from V and 0 from J; bases not matched to a gene: 8. This CDR3 is built from 15 residues.

The chain has TRBV6-5 and TRBJ1-4, with 7 bases aligning to TRBD1. Germline loops: CDR1 MNHEY, CDR2 SVGAGI. The CDR3 covers 14 residues. With V trimmed by 6 bases and J by 8 bases, 9 bases remained unmatched. The CDR3 DNA is TGTGCCAGCAGAAAGGGACAGTTAGAGGAAAAACTGTTTTTT. Protein: CASRKGQLEEKLFF.

The V and J genes are TRBV13 and TRBJ2-1; 10 nucleotides align to TRBD2. Germline values: CDR1 PRHDT, CDR2 FYEKMQ (reference sequence). The CDR3 contains 13 residues. Losses at the gene ends were 5 bases for V and 12 bases for J; bases not matched to a gene: 7. DNA for the CDR3: TGTGCCAGCAGCCGGAGCGGGGGGGCCGGGCAGTTCTTC. Encoded protein: CASSRSGGAGQFF. Combining the CDR3 with reference TRBV13 and TRBJ2-1 gives the whole variable domain AAGVIQSPRHLIKEKRETATLKCYPIPRHDTVYWYQQGPGQDPQFLISFYEKMQSDKGSIPDRFSAQQFSDYHSELNMSSLELGDSALYFCASSRSGGAGQFFGPGTRLTVL.

V usage is TRBV12-3 or TRBV12-4 and J usage is TRBJ2-5, with 10 bases fitting TRBD2. Trimming at V came to 5 bases and at J to 4 bases, leaving 1 base not matched to a gene. This CDR3 is 13 amino acids long. The CDR3 DNA is TGTGCCAGCAGTAGCGGGGGGGCAGAGACCCAGTACTTC. Its translation: CASSSGGAETQYF.

This clone was detected only a few times. The chain recombines TRBV30 with TRBJ1-1; the match to TRBD1 covers 8 bases. Germline lookup yields CDR1 GTSNPN and CDR2 SVGIG (reference sequence). Trimming cost V 3 bases and J 0 bases; bases outside gene matches: 3. The CDR3 covers 14 residues. In DNA, the CDR3 is TGTGCCTGGAGGGACAGGGCAGTGAACACTGAAGCTTTCTTT. It is translated as CAWRDRAVNTEAFF. The full variable domain, its missing parts supplied by reference TRBV30 and TRBJ1-1, is SQTIHQWPATLVQPVGSPLSLECTVEGTSNPNLYWYRQAAGRGLQLLFYSVGIGQISSEVPQNLSASRPQDRQFILSSKKLLLSDSGFYLCAWRDRAVNTEAFFGQGTRLTVV.

The chain combines TRBV24-1 with TRBJ1-5; no definite D call. Germline CDR1 is KGHDR and CDR2 is SFDVKD. The CDR3 contains 13 residues. Trimming removed 2 bases at V and 8 bases at J, with 9 bases between. CDR3 sequence: CATSDSPSEPQHF. CDR3 DNA sequence: TGTGCCACCAGTGATTCTCCTTCGGAGCCCCAGCATTTT.

This clone showed up just a few times. V gene TRBV27 combines with J gene TRBJ2-7; D is uncertain. V lost 5 bases, J lost 3 bases, and 14 bases lay in between. This CDR3 has 14 residues. CDR1 is MNHEY and CDR2 is SMNVEV in the germline V gene (reference sequence). The CDR3, as DNA: TGTGCCAGCAGTCGCTTTCAAACGGGCTACGAGCAGTACTTC. Translation gives CASSRFQTGYEQYF.

This clone showed up just a few times. V gene TRBV16 combines with J gene TRBJ2-7; D is perhaps TRBD1 (6 bases). Trimming removed 4 bases from V and 7 bases from J, with 11 bases in between. The germline V gene encodes CDR1 KGHSY and CDR2 FQNENV. The CDR3 runs 12 residues. CDR3 sequence reads: CASSPGVGEQYF. The CDR3 DNA is TGTGCCAGCAGCCCAGGGGTGGGGGAGCAGTACTTC.

V gene TRBV11-2 combines with J gene TRBJ2-3; 8 nucleotides match TRBD1. Per the germline V gene, CDR1 is SGHAT and CDR2 is FQNNGV. The CDR3 covers 18 residues. With 5 bases clipped from V and 5 bases from J, the junction kept 18 bases outside the gene matches. The CDR3 DNA reads TGTGCCAGCAGCCGTACTACAGGGGGAGGATGGGAAAGAGATACGCAGTATTTT. Translation: CASSRTTGGGWERDTQYF.

The rearrangement joins TRBV10-1 to TRBJ2-7, with D possibly matching TRBD1 (6 bases). This CDR3 comprises 14 residues. The germline V and J ends were trimmed by 5 bases and 3 bases, with 14 bases remaining between them. Germline V gene data show CDR1 as WNHNN and CDR2 as SYGVQD (reference sequence). This chain's CDR3 is CASSPPGEIYEQYF. The CDR3 nucleotides are TGCGCCAGCAGTCCTCCAGGGGAAATCTACGAGCAGTACTTC.

This clone was counted between two and nine times. V gene TRBV28 combines with J gene TRBJ1-6; D might be TRBD1 (5 bases). The CDR3 length is 14 residues. In germline, CDR1 is MDHEN, CDR2 SYDVKM. The ends were cut back, 3 bases at V and 9 bases at J, with 12 bases in the middle. The CDR3 DNA reads TGTGCCAGCAGTTTTCGGGGGAGGGGTTCACCCCTCCACTTT. The encoded protein is CASSFRGRGSPLHF.